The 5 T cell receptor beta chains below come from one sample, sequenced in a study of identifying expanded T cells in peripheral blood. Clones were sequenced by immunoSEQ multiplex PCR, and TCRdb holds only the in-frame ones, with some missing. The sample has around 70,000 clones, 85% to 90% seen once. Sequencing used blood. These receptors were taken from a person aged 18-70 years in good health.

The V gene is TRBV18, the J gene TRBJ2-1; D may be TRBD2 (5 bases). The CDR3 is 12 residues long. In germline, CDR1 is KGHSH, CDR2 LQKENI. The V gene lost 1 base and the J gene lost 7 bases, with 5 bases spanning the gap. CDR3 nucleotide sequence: TGTGCCAGCTCACCACGGGAGAATGAGCAGTTCTTC. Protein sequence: CASSPRENEQFF.

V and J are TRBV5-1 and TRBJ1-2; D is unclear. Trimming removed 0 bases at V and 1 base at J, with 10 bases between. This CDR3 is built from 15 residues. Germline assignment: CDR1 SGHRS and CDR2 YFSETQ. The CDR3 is CASSLAGLDNYGYTF. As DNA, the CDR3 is TGCGCCAGCAGCTTGGCTGGGCTTGATAACTATGGCTACACCTTC.

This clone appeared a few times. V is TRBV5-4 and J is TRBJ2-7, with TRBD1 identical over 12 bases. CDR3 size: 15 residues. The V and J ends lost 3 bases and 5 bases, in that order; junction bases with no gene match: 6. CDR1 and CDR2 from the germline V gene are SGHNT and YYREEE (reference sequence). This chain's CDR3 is CASSSRGTGGHEQYF. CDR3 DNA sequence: TGTGCCAGCAGCTCCCGGGGGACAGGGGGCCACGAGCAGTACTTC.

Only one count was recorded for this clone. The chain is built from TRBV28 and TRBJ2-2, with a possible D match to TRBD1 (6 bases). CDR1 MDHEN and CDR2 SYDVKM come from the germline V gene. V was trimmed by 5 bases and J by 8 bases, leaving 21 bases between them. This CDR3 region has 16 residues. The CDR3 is CASSPPGQKGVGELFF. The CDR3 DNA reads TGTGCCAGCAGTCCACCCGGACAGAAGGGGGTGGGGGAGCTGTTTTTT.

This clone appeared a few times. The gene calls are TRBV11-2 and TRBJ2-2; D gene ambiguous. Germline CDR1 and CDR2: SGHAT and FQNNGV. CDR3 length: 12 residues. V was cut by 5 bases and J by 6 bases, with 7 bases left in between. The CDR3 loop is CASSASSGELFF. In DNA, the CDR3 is TGTGCCAGCAGCGCTTCATCCGGGGAGCTGTTTTTT.